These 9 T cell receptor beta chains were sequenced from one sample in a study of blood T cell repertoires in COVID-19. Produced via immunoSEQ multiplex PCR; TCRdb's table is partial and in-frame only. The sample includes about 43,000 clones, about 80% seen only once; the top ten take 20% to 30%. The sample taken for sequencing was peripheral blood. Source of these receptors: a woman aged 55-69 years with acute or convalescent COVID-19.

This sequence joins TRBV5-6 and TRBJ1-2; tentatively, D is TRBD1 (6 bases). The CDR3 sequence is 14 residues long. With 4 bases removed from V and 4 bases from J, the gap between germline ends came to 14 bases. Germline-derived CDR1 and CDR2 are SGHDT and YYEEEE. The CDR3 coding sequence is TGTGCCAGCAGCCAGCGACAGGCCCTCTATGGCTACACCTTC. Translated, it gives CASSQRQALYGYTF.

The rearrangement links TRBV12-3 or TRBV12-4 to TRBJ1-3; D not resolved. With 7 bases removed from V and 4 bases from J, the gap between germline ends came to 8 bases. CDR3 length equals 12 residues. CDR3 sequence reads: CASKIQGNTIYF. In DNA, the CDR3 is TGTGCCAGCAAAATACAGGGAAACACCATATATTTT.

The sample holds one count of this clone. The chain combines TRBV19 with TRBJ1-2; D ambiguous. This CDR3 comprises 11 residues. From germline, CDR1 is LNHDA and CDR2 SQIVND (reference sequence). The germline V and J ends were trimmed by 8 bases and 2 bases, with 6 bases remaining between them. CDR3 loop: CASAQNYGYTF. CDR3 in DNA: TGTGCCAGTGCCCAGAACTATGGCTACACCTTC.

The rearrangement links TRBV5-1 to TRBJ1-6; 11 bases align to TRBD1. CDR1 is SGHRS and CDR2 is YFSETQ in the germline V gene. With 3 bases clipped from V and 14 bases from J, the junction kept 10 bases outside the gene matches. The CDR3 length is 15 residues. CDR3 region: CASSSRDRGIDSLHF. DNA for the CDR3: TGCGCCAGCAGCTCCCGGGACAGGGGGATAGATTCCCTCCACTTT.

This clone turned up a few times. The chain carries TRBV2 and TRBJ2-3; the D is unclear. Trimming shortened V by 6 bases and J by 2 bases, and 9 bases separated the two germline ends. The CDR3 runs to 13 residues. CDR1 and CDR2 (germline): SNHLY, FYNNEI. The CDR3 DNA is TGTGCCAGCAGGGCAGAAAACACAGATACGCAGTATTTT. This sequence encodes CASRAENTDTQYF. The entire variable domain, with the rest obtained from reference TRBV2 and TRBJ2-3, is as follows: EPEVTQTPSHQVTQMGQEVILRCVPISNHLYFYWYRQILGQKVEFLVSFYNNEISEKSEIFDDQFSVERPDGSNFTLKIRSTKLEDSAMYFCASRAENTDTQYFGPGTRLTVL.

The CDR3 DNA reads TGTGCCAGCAGGACGGCCGCCCGGGATCAGCCCCAGCATTTT. Translation gives CASRTAARDQPQHF. The J gene is TRBJ1-5, the V gene TRBV6-5; no definite D call. V lost 6 bases and J 5 bases, leaving 14 bases between the germline ends. Germline values: CDR1 MNHEY, CDR2 SVGAGI. The CDR3 loop spans 14 amino acids.

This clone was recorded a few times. The CDR3 DNA reads as TGCGCCAGCAGTCCGGGACAACTTCCCCACTCTGGAAACACCATATATTTT. Amino acid sequence: CASSPGQLPHSGNTIYF. The chain joins TRBV5-1 to TRBJ1-3; D is perhaps TRBD1 (6 bases). The CDR3 runs to 17 residues. Trimming took off 5 bases at V and 0 bases at J, with 18 bases between the two ends. CDR1 and CDR2 from the germline V gene are SGHRS and YFSETQ.

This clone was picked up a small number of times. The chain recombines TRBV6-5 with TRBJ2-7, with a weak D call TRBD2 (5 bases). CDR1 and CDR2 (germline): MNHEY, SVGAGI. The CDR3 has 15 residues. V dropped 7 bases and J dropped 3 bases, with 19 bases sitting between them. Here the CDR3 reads CASTPRAGQYYEQYF. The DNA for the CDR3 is TGTGCCAGCACCCCTCGGGCGGGCCAGTACTACGAGCAGTACTTC.

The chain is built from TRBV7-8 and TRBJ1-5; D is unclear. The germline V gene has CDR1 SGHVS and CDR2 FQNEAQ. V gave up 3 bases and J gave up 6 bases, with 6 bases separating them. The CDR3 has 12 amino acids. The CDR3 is CASSFPGQPQHF. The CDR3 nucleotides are TGTGCCAGCAGCTTCCCCGGTCAGCCCCAGCATTTT.